This paragraph covers one TCR beta chain sequence. The antigen this receptor binds is unknown. Per-nucleotide qualities are absent, and no much larger clonotype sits a single base away. CDR1 and CDR2, looked up from the germline V gene, are MNHEY and SVGEGT. From the cysteine through the phenylalanine, the CDR3 covers 14 amino acids. Just CDR3 DNA is preserved here, 42 bases in frame from base 1. Trimming takes 6 bases from V and 5 bases from J, and the germline ends sit 14 bases apart. RNA was extracted using the RNeasy kit, and roughly 0.45 to 1 ug of the RNA was reverse transcribed with random hexamers. The immunoSEQ multiplex PCR assay, which covers 54 Vbeta and 13 Jbeta segments, was used to amplify TCR beta CDR3 regions. PCR amplification bias was corrected using a synthetic template baseline for primer optimization and computational correction. Under the source paper's analysis protocol: Reads were annotated to V, D and J genes per IMGT and analyzed with immunoSEQ Analyzer, keeping only productive sequences. To calculate clonality, Shannon entropy was normalized by log2 of the number of productive unique sequences and then subtracted from one. For each patient and control, public and private clones were evaluated within the 100 most prevalent clones. Clones were defined as Susac-specific if absent from the healthy and MS cohorts, from roughly 1,100 published viral clones and from other ImmuneACCESS disease sequences. The public reads were reanalyzed by TCRdb: fastp trimming at Q25, MiXCR alignment, in-frame beta chains only. Identical CDR3 protein sequences are pooled into one entry, listed with their most common genes and DNA. The V and J calls were not made by the authors but by TCRdb's processing. The sample includes roughly 130,000 distinct CDR3 sequences, with 90% to 95% observed a single time. The top ten constitute around 0.27% of the sample.

Peripheral blood CD8+ and CD4+ T cells from healthy donors, Susac syndrome patients and multiple sclerosis patients were profiled using high-throughput TCR beta sequencing. Susac syndrome patients met recently defined diagnostic criteria for definite or probable disease. Bulk CD8+ and CD4+ T cells were purified by magnetic negative isolation, while CD8+ TEMRA cells were enriched using FACS. Blood was drawn into EDTA tubes, processed within 24 hours, and PBMCs were isolated by density gradient centrifugation. PBMCs intended for TCR sequencing were frozen in liquid nitrogen and were later thawed in a 37 degrees C water bath. A purity of at least 90% was achieved for sorted or isolated CD4+, CD8+ and CD8+ TEMRA cells. This record belongs to a study of CD8 T cells in Susac syndrome (dated by TCRdb to the late 2010s). Regarding the study in general: Of the Susac syndrome patients who were sequenced, about eight were in clinical remission while roughly 6 had clinically active disease. The clonality of the CD8+ T cell repertoire was compared across approximately 12 healthy donors, roughly 14 Susac syndrome patients and under 18 multiple sclerosis patients. Repertoire sequencing was used to test whether CD8+ T cell activation and differentiation in Susac syndrome was antigen driven. Susac syndrome patients were therapy-naive, on corticosteroids (some also receiving IVIg), or on IVIg alone at blood withdrawal. Here is what the overall study found, with its caveats: CD8+ repertoires in Susac syndrome showed clonal expansion, which was highest in CD8+ TEMRA cells and was greater in clinically active patients than in remitting patients. In the total CD8+ and CD8+ TEMRA repertoires, about 16 and five Susac-specific public clones, respectively, were identified. The number of individuals in the TCR sequencing and HLA analysis was acknowledged as relatively small.

Sequenced: CD8+ T cells from PBMCs. This TCR derives from a human donor with Susac syndrome. The chain joins TRBV6-2 or TRBV6-3 to TRBJ2-4, with TRBD2 as a weak D call on 5 bases. The CDR3 in this case is CASRDASFENIQYF. The bases read TGTGCCAGCAGGGATGCTAGCTTTGAAAACATTCAGTACTTC.